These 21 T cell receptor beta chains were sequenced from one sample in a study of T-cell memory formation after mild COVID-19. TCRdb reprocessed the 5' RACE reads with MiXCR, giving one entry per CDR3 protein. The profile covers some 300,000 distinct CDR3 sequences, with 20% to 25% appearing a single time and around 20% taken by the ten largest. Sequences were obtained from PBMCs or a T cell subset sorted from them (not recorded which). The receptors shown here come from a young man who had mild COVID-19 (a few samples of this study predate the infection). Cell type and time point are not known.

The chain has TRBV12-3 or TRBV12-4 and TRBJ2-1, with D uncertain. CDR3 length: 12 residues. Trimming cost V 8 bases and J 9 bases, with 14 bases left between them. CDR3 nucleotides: TGTGCCAGCGGTCGGCCCGACGTTGAGCAGTTCTTC. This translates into CASGRPDVEQFF.

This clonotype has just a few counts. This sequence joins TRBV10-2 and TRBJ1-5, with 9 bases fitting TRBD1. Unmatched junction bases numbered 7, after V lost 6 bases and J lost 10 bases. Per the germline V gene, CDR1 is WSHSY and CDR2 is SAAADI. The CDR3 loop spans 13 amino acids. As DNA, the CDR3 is TGCGCCAGCAGCCGGGACAGGGTCGAACCCCAGCATTTT. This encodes CASSRDRVEPQHF.

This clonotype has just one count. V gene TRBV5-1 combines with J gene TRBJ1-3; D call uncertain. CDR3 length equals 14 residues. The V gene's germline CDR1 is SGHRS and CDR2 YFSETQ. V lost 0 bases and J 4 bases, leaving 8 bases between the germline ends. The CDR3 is CASSLEGRGNTIYF. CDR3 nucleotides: TGCGCCAGCAGCTTGGAAGGGAGGGGAAACACCATATATTTT. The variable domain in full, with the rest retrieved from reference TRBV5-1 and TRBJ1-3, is KAGVTQTPRYLIKTRGQQVTLSCSPISGHRSVSWYQQTPGQGLQFLFEYFSETQRNKGNFPGRFSGRQFSNSRSEMNVSTLELGDSALYLCASSLEGRGNTIYFGEGSWLTVV.

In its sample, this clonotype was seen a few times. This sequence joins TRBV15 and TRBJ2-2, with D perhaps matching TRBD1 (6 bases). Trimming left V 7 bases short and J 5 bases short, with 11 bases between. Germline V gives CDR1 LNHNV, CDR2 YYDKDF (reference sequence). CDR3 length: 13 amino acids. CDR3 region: CATIDRGTGELFF. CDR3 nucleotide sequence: TGTGCCACCATCGATAGGGGGACCGGGGAGCTGTTTTTT.

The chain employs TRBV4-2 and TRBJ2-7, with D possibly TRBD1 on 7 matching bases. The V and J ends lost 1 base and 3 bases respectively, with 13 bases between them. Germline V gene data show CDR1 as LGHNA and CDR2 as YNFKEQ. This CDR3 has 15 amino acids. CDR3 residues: CASSQGQGLRYEQYF. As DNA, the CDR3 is TGTGCCAGCAGCCAAGGACAGGGACTCCGCTACGAGCAGTACTTC.

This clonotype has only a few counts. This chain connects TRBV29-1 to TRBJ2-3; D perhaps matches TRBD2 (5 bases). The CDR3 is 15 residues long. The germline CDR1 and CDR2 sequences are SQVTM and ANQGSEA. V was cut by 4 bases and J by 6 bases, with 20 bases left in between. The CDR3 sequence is CSVGQSGDDWDTQYF. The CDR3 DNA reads TGCAGCGTTGGACAAAGCGGTGATGATTGGGATACGCAGTATTTT.

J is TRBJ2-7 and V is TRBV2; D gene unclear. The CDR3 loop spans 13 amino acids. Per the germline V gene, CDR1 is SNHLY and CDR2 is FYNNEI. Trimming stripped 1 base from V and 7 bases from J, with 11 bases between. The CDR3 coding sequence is TGTGCCAGCAGTGAAGTCATCCCTGGGGAGCAGTACGTC. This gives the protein CASSEVIPGEQYV.

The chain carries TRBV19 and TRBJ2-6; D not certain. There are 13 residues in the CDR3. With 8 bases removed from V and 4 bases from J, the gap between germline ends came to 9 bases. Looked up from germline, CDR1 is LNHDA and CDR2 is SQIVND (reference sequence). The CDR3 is CASGLSGANVLTF. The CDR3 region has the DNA TGTGCCAGTGGGTTATCCGGGGCCAACGTCCTGACTTTC. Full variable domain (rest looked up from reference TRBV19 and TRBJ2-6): DGGITQSPKYLFRKEGQNVTLSCEQNLNHDAMYWYRQDPGQGLRLIYYSQIVNDFQKGDIAEGYSVSREKKESFPLTVTSAQKNPTAFYLCASGLSGANVLTFGAGSRLTVL.

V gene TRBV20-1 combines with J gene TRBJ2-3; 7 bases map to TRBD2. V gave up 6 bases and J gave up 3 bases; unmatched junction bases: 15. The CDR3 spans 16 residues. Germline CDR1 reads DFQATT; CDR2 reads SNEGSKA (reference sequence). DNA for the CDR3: TGCAGTGCCACTCACGAGGGGCGGGGAGGGACAGATACGCAGTATTTT. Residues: CSATHEGRGGTDTQYF.

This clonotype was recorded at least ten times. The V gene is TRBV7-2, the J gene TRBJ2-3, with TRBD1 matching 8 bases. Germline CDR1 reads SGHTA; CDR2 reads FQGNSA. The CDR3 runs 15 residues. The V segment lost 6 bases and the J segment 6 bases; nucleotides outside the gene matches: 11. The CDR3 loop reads CASSPSGQGTDTQYF. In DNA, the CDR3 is TGTGCCAGCAGTCCGTCTGGACAGGGAACGGATACGCAGTATTTT.

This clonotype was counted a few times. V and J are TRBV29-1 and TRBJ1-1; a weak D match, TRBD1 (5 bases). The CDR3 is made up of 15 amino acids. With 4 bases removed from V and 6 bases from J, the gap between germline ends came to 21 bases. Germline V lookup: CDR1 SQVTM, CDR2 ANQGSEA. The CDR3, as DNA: TGCAGCGTTGTTGGGACGTTGGAATGGGGAGCTGAAGCTTTCTTT. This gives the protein CSVVGTLEWGAEAFF.

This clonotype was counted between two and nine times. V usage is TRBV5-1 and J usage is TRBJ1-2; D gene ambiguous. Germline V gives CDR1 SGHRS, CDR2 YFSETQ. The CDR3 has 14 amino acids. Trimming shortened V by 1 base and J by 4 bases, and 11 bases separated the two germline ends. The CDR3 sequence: CASSLPRSSYGYTF. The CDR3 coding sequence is TGCGCCAGCAGCTTGCCCAGAAGCTCCTATGGCTACACCTTC.

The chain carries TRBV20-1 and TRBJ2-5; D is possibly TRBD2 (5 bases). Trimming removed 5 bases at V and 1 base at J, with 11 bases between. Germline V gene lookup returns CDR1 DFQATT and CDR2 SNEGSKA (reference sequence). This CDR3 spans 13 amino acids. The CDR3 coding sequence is TGCAGTGCTTCCGGACGGGGCCAAGAGACCCAGTACTTC. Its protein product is CSASGRGQETQYF.

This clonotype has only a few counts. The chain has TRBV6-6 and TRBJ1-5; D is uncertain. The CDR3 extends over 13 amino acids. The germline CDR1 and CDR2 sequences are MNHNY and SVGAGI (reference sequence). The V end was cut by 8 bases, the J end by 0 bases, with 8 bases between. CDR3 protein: CASLSYSNQPQHF. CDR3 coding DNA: TGTGCCAGCCTTTCTTATAGCAATCAGCCCCAGCATTTT.

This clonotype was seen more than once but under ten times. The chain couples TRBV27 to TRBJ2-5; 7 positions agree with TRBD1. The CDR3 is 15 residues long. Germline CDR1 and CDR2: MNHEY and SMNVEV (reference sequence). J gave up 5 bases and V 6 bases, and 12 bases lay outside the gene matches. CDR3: CASRGTTGFDETQYF. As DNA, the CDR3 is TGTGCCAGCAGGGGTACGACAGGGTTTGACGAGACCCAGTACTTC.

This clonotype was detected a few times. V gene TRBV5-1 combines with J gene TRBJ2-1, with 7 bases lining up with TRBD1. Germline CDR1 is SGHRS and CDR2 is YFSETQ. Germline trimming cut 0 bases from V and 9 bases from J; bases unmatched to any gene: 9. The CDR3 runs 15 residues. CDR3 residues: CASSLVASRGLEQFF. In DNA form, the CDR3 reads TGCGCCAGCAGCTTGGTAGCTAGTAGGGGGCTTGAGCAGTTCTTC.

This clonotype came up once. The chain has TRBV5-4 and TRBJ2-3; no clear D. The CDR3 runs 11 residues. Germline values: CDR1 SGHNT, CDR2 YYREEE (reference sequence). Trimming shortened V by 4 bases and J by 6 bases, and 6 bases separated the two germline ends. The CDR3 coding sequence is TGTGCCAGCAGCACCTGGGATACGCAGTATTTT. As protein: CASSTWDTQYF.

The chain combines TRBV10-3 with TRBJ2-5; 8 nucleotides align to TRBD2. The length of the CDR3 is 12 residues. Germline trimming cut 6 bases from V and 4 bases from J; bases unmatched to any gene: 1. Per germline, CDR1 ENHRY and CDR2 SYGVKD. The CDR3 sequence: CAIRTSAETQYF. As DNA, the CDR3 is TGTGCCATCAGGACTAGCGCAGAGACCCAGTACTTC.

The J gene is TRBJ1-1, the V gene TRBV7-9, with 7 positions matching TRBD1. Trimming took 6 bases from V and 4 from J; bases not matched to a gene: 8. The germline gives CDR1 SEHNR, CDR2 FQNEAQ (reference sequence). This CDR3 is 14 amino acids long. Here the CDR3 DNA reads TGTGCCAGCAGTAAGAACAGGGGCGGCACTGAAGCTTTCTTT. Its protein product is CASSKNRGGTEAFF.

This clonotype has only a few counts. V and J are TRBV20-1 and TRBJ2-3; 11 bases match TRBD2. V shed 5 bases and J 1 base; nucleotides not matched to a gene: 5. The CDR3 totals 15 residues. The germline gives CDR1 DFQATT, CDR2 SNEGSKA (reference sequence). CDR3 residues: CSAAGTSGRTDTQYF. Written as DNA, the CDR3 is TGCAGTGCTGCCGGGACTAGCGGCCGCACAGATACGCAGTATTTT.

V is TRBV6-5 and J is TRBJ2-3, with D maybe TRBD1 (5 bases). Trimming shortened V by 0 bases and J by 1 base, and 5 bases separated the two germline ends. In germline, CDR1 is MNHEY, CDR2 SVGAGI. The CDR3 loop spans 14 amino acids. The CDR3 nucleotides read TGTGCCAGCAGTTACTCACAGGGCACAGATACGCAGTATTTT. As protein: CASSYSQGTDTQYF.